The present T cell receptor beta chain was sequenced within a study of OX40 agonist ivuxolimab in advanced cancers. Study overall: Dosing consisted of intravenous ivuxolimab at 0.01 to 10 mg/kg every 2 weeks.

Data came from immunoSEQ multiplex PCR; TCRdb stores just in-frame clones and leaves some out. The table lists roughly 28,000 clones, about 90% of them singletons. With 0 bases removed from V and 5 bases from J, the gap between germline ends came to 14 bases. The CDR3 extends over 16 amino acids. The germline V gene encodes CDR1 SGDLS and CDR2 YYNGEE. This clone was detected once. The sequence was collected from an adult with an advanced solid tumor such as melanoma, head and neck, liver or kidney cancer. This chain uses TRBV9 with TRBJ1-4; D unclear. Sequenced material: CD4+ or CD8+ T cells sorted from blood, taken in a trial of the OX40 agonist ivuxolimab. The CDR3 DNA reads as TGTGCCAGCAGCGTAGGAGGAACAGCCGGAAATGAAAAACTGTTTTTT. Its translation is CASSVGGTAGNEKLFF.